These 31 T cell receptor beta chains came from one sample sequenced in a study of blood T cell repertoires in COVID-19. Generated by immunoSEQ multiplex PCR, the TCRdb table keeps only in-frame clones and is missing some. The sample has 110,000 or so clones, 80% to 90% seen once. Input material: peripheral blood. The receptors stem from a human donor with acute or convalescent COVID-19. The donor label of this sample is uncertain.

The V gene is TRBV18, the J gene TRBJ2-1; D might be TRBD1 (5 bases). Germline values: CDR1 KGHSH, CDR2 LQKENI. The CDR3 has 18 amino acids. The V end was cut by 4 bases, the J end by 4 bases, with 23 bases between. The DNA for the CDR3 is TGTGCCAGCTCACAATCGTGGCGGCGACAGTCGTCTTACAATGAGCAGTTCTTC. This gives the protein CASSQSWRRQSSYNEQFF. Based on the CDR3 plus reference TRBV18 and TRBJ2-1, the full variable domain is NAGVMQNPRHLVRRRGQEARLRCSPMKGHSHVYWYRQLPEEGLKFMVYLQKENIIDESGMPKERFSAEFPKEGPSILRIQQVVRGDSAAYFCASSQSWRRQSSYNEQFFGPGTRLTVL.

This chain connects TRBV7-2 to TRBJ1-1; D is perhaps TRBD1 (6 bases). This CDR3 is 13 amino acids long. V was shortened by 5 bases and J by 11 bases, with 18 bases between the two germline ends. Germline V lookup: CDR1 SGHTA, CDR2 FQGNSA. DNA for the CDR3: TGTGCCAGCAGCGCAGGGGACGGGGTTTTCGCTTTCTTT. Protein: CASSAGDGVFAFF. The variable domain in full, with the rest retrieved from reference TRBV7-2 and TRBJ1-1, is GAGVSQSPSNKVTEKGKDVELRCDPISGHTALYWYRQSLGQGLEFLIYFQGNSAPDKSGLPSDRFSAERTGGSVSTLTIQRTQQEDSAVYLCASSAGDGVFAFFGQGTRLTVV.

The rearrangement joins TRBV6-2 or TRBV6-3 to TRBJ1-1; 8 bases map to TRBD1. Germline CDR1 reads MNHEY; CDR2 reads SVGEGT. The trim removed 5 bases at V and 6 bases at J, leaving 11 bases unmatched. This CDR3 region has 15 residues. The CDR3 coding sequence is TGTGCCAGCAGTGGGAGCAGGGGGCGTGAGTCTGAAGCTTTCTTT. Its protein is CASSGSRGRESEAFF.

This chain uses TRBV2 with TRBJ1-2; no clear D. This CDR3 has 12 amino acids. V was trimmed by 5 bases and J by 7 bases, leaving 11 bases between them. Germline V lookup: CDR1 SNHLY, CDR2 FYNNEI. CDR3 DNA: TGTGCCAGCAGTACCATTAGAGCTGGCTACACCTTC. Its translation: CASSTIRAGYTF.

The V call is TRBV7-8, the J call TRBJ2-4, with 12 bases matching TRBD2. This CDR3 region has 18 residues. V trimming: 1 base; J trimming: 7 bases; junction bases outside the gene matches: 11. The germline gives CDR1 SGHVS, CDR2 FQNEAQ. The CDR3: CASSLGEASGGALNIQYF. The CDR3 coding sequence is TGTGCCAGCAGCTTAGGGGAGGCTAGCGGGGGGGCATTGAACATTCAGTACTTC. Full variable domain (remainder filled in from reference TRBV7-8 and TRBJ2-4): GAGVSQSPRYKVAKRGQDVALRCDPISGHVSLFWYQQALGQGPEFLTYFQNEAQLDKSGLPSDRFFAERPEGSVSTLKIQRTQQEDSAVYLCASSLGEASGGALNIQYFGAGTRLSVL.

CDR3 DNA: TGTGCCAGCTCAGGAGGACAGGGGGTCCGTTCACCCCTCCACTTT. It translates to CASSGGQGVRSPLHF. This rearrangement joins TRBV18 to TRBJ1-6; TRBD1 aligns across 10 bases. V lost 5 bases, J lost 9 bases, and 7 bases stayed unmatched. Germline loops: CDR1 KGHSH, CDR2 LQKENI. There are 15 residues in the CDR3.

The chain combines TRBV28 with TRBJ2-7; tentatively, D is TRBD2 (6 bases). CDR1 and CDR2 from the germline V gene are MDHEN and SYDVKM. CDR3 size: 14 residues. The V gene lost 2 bases and the J gene lost 0 bases, with 8 bases spanning the gap. CDR3 loop: CASSLSGSSYEQYF. The CDR3 DNA follows: TGTGCCAGCAGTTTAAGCGGGTCCTCCTACGAGCAGTACTTC.

The chain combines TRBV5-4 with TRBJ1-1; the D gene is possibly TRBD1 (5 bases). Between the trimmed V and J ends, which lost 0 bases and 5 bases, there was a span of 20 bases. Germline V gene data show CDR1 as SGHNT and CDR2 as YYREEE (reference sequence). This CDR3 is 17 amino acids long. The chain's CDR3 is CASSLEPLSQGFTEAFF. The CDR3 DNA reads as TGTGCCAGCAGCTTGGAGCCCCTCTCTCAGGGTTTTACTGAAGCTTTCTTT.

The chain links TRBV6-2 or TRBV6-3 to TRBJ1-5; no definite D call. The CDR3 loop spans 13 amino acids. Germline assignment: CDR1 MNHEY and CDR2 SVGEGT. The germline V and J ends were trimmed by 5 bases and 6 bases, with 11 bases remaining between them. CDR3: CASSRVPIQPQHF. Here the CDR3 DNA reads TGTGCCAGCAGTAGAGTCCCGATTCAGCCCCAGCATTTT.

This sequence joins TRBV3-1 (or the pseudogene TRBV3-2) and TRBJ2-3; the match to TRBD2 covers 9 bases. CDR1 and CDR2 (germline): LGHDT, YNNKEL (reference sequence). The CDR3 is 15 residues long. The V and J ends lost 3 bases and 4 bases, in that order; junction bases with no gene match: 5. For the CDR3, the DNA is TGTGCCAGCAGCCAGTTAGCGGGAGCCCCAGATACGCAGTATTTT. Translation gives CASSQLAGAPDTQYF.

In regard to this clone: Different DNA sequences within this sample yield the same CDR3. V usage is TRBV3-1 (or the pseudogene TRBV3-2) and J usage is TRBJ2-7; 7 bases map to TRBD1. CDR3 length equals 14 residues. The germline V gene encodes CDR1 LGHDT and CDR2 YNNKEL (reference sequence). Losses at the gene ends were 3 bases for V and 2 bases for J; bases not matched to a gene: 4. Here the CDR3 reads CASSQYRGTYEQYF. CDR3 coding DNA: TGTGCCAGCAGCCAGTACAGGGGCACCTACGAGCAGTACTTC.

The rearrangement joins TRBV28 to TRBJ2-5; D call uncertain. The CDR3 is made up of 13 amino acids. Between the trimmed V and J ends, which lost 2 bases and 2 bases, there was a span of 6 bases. Germline V gene lookup returns CDR1 MDHEN and CDR2 SYDVKM. For the CDR3, the DNA is TGTGCCAGCAGTTTACAGAATCAAGAGACCCAGTACTTC. Its protein is CASSLQNQETQYF. The full variable domain, in which reference TRBV28 and TRBJ2-5 provide the parts outside the CDR3, is DVKVTQSSRYLVKRTGEKVFLECVQDMDHENMFWYRQDPGLGLRLIYFSYDVKMKEKGDIPEGYSVSREKKERFSLILESASTNQTSMYLCASSLQNQETQYFGPGTRLLVL.

The chain uses TRBV12-3 or TRBV12-4 and TRBJ1-2; D unresolved. V lost 3 bases and J lost 6, with 8 bases in between. The CDR3 spans 12 residues. The CDR3, as DNA: TGTGCCAGCAGTTTTATGGGCCATGGCTACACCTTC. This gives the protein CASSFMGHGYTF.

The chain recombines TRBV6-2 or TRBV6-3 with TRBJ2-7; 11 bases agree with TRBD2. The CDR3 is 15 residues long. CDR1 is MNHEY, CDR2 SVGEGT, per germline. V was pared by 10 bases and J by 5 bases, with 13 bases of the junction left unmatched. The CDR3 region has the DNA TGTGCCACCAACCCCCGACTAGCGGGGACCAACGAGCAGTACTTC. This encodes CATNPRLAGTNEQYF.

The V gene is TRBV18, the J gene TRBJ1-2, with 9 positions matching TRBD1. V was pared by 3 bases and J by 6 bases, with 8 bases of the junction left unmatched. In germline, CDR1 is KGHSH, CDR2 LQKENI. The CDR3 extends over 15 amino acids. The CDR3 loop reads CASSPSTGGTDGYTF. The DNA for the CDR3 is TGTGCCAGCTCACCTTCCACAGGGGGCACGGATGGCTACACCTTC. Variable domain in full (rest from reference TRBV18 and TRBJ1-2): NAGVMQNPRHLVRRRGQEARLRCSPMKGHSHVYWYRQLPEEGLKFMVYLQKENIIDESGMPKERFSAEFPKEGPSILRIQQVVRGDSAAYFCASSPSTGGTDGYTFGSGTRLTVV.

The chain has TRBV5-1 and TRBJ2-1; TRBD1 aligns across 7 bases. Germline trimming cut 4 bases from V and 0 bases from J; bases unmatched to any gene: 4. Germline assignment: CDR1 SGHRS and CDR2 YFSETQ. The CDR3 is 15 residues long. The chain's CDR3 is CASSGTGDSYNEQFF. DNA of the CDR3: TGCGCCAGCAGCGGAACAGGGGACTCCTACAATGAGCAGTTCTTC.

The rearrangement uses TRBV19 and TRBJ1-5; D is ambiguous. Germline-derived CDR1 and CDR2 are LNHDA and SQIVND (reference sequence). The V end was cut by 8 bases, the J end by 2 bases, with 10 bases between. The CDR3 is 13 amino acids. The CDR3 protein is CASRRYGNQPQHF. The CDR3 DNA reads TGTGCCAGTCGCAGGTATGGCAATCAGCCCCAGCATTTT.

V gene TRBV19 combines with J gene TRBJ1-4, with 12 bases that match TRBD1. This CDR3 contains 15 residues. V lost 5 bases and J lost 5; bases outside the gene matches: 3. Germline loops: CDR1 LNHDA, CDR2 SQIVND (reference sequence). The CDR3 region is CASSGTGGLNEKLFF. The DNA for the CDR3 is TGTGCCAGTAGTGGGACAGGGGGCCTGAATGAAAAACTGTTTTTT.

This chain uses TRBV28 with TRBJ1-1; D remains unclear. Trimming took 11 bases from V and 2 from J, leaving 21 bases between them. The CDR3 has 15 amino acids. Germline-derived CDR1 and CDR2 are MDHEN and SYDVKM. This CDR3 reads CAANSGSSGNTEAFF. In DNA, the CDR3 is TGTGCCGCCAATTCGGGGAGTTCGGGAAACACTGAAGCTTTCTTT.

The rearrangement links TRBV6-5 to TRBJ1-6; 7 nucleotides match TRBD1. Germline CDR1 and CDR2: MNHEY and SVGAGI. The CDR3 runs 13 residues. Trimming at V came to 8 bases and at J to 7 bases, leaving 5 bases not matched to a gene. CDR3 in amino acids: CASDRDRNSPLHF. CDR3 DNA: TGTGCCAGCGACCGGGACAGAAATTCACCCCTCCACTTT.

The chain joins TRBV18 to TRBJ1-2, with 9 bases matching TRBD1. This CDR3 is built from 15 residues. After removal of 4 bases from V and 5 bases from J, the junction contained 8 bases not matched to a gene. Germline V gene data show CDR1 as KGHSH and CDR2 as LQKENI. CDR3 nucleotides: TGTGCCAGCTCACAACCTACGACAGGGGGGTATGGCTACACCTTC. This translates into CASSQPTTGGYGYTF.

This chain connects TRBV19 to TRBJ1-3; 8 nucleotides line up with TRBD1. The CDR3 has 17 amino acids. The trim removed 4 bases at V and 0 bases at J, leaving 8 bases unmatched. Germline CDR1 LNHDA, CDR2 SQIVND (reference sequence). The DNA of the CDR3 is TGTGCCAGTAGTAGAACCGGGACAGGAAGCTCTGGAAACACCATATATTTT. This sequence encodes CASSRTGTGSSGNTIYF.

This clone has only a few counts. The rearrangement joins TRBV12-3 or TRBV12-4 to TRBJ1-2; D possibly corresponds to TRBD1 (5 bases). The CDR3 runs to 13 residues. The V gene lost 3 bases and the J gene lost 8 bases, with 13 bases spanning the gap. The CDR3 is CASSFFGAGGYTF. The CDR3 nucleotides read TGTGCCAGCAGTTTTTTTGGGGCTGGCGGCTACACCTTC.

This clone was counted a single time. The rearrangement links TRBV28 to TRBJ2-5; 7 bases are shared with TRBD1. Germline V gene lookup returns CDR1 MDHEN and CDR2 SYDVKM. This CDR3 is built from 18 residues. Germline trimming cut 5 bases from V and 1 base from J; bases unmatched to any gene: 16. The CDR3 DNA sequence: TGTGCCAGCAGTCCTGAAACCGGGACAGATACGTCCCAAGAGACCCAGTACTTC. The encoded protein is CASSPETGTDTSQETQYF.

The chain's CDR3 is CSVEMDSQLANYGYTF. The CDR3 coding sequence is TGCAGCGTTGAAATGGACAGCCAGCTAGCTAACTATGGCTACACCTTC. This chain links TRBV29-1 with TRBJ1-2, with a tentative D call TRBD1 (6 bases). The CDR3 contains 16 residues. CDR1 is SQVTM, CDR2 ANQGSEA, per germline. Between the trimmed V and J ends, which lost 2 bases and 0 bases, there was a span of 16 bases. Filled out from reference TRBV29-1 and TRBJ1-2, the complete variable domain reads SAVISQKPSRDICQRGTSLTIQCQVDSQVTMMFWYRQQPGQSLTLIATANQGSEATYESGFVIDKFPISRPNLTFSTLTVSNMSPEDSSIYLCSVEMDSQLANYGYTFGSGTRLTVV.

The V and J genes are TRBV5-4 and TRBJ2-7; D might be TRBD2 (5 bases). Germline CDR1 reads SGHNT; CDR2 reads YYREEE (reference sequence). V was pared by 6 bases and J by 2 bases, with 15 bases between. The CDR3 is 14 amino acids. The CDR3 DNA reads TGTGCCAGCACCCGACGGGGATACACCTACGAGCAGTACTTC. It specifies CASTRRGYTYEQYF. The full variable domain, its missing parts supplied by reference TRBV5-4 and TRBJ2-7, is ETGVTQSPTHLIKTRGQQVTLRCSSQSGHNTVSWYQQALGQGPQFIFQYYREEENGRGNFPPRFSGLQFPNYSSELNVNALELDDSALYLCASTRRGYTYEQYFGPGTRLTVT.

This clone was detected only once. The chain carries TRBV7-2 and TRBJ2-5; 8 bases match TRBD1. The CDR3 runs 15 residues. V lost 1 base and J lost 3; bases outside the gene matches: 4. Germline loops: CDR1 SGHTA, CDR2 FQGNSA. The CDR3 DNA reads as TGTGCCAGCAGCTTAGTCGTGGACAGGGAAGAGACCCAGTACTTC. It yields the protein CASSLVVDREETQYF.

Here the CDR3 reads CASSLGAREKLFF. In DNA form, the CDR3 reads TGTGCCAGCAGCTTGGGGGCACGTGAAAAACTGTTTTTT. This sequence joins TRBV5-5 and TRBJ1-4; unclear D gene. V was cut by 0 bases and J by 7 bases, with 7 bases left in between. This CDR3 region has 13 residues. Germline V gene sequence: CDR1 SGHKS, CDR2 YYEKEE (reference sequence).

The rearrangement uses TRBV6-2 or TRBV6-3 and TRBJ1-6; the match to TRBD1 covers 11 bases. The CDR3 length is 18 residues. The trim removed 0 bases at V and 9 bases at J, leaving 10 bases unmatched. Germline V gene data show CDR1 as MNHEY and CDR2 as SVGEGT. CDR3 residues: CASSYSPGQGVRSSPLHF. The CDR3, as DNA: TGTGCCAGCAGTTACTCACCGGGACAGGGGGTGCGTAGTTCACCCCTCCACTTT.

V is TRBV28 and J is TRBJ2-3, with 10 bases aligning to TRBD2. The V segment lost 6 bases and the J segment 4 bases; nucleotides outside the gene matches: 7. The CDR3 loop spans 15 amino acids. Germline V gene data show CDR1 as MDHEN and CDR2 as SYDVKM. The CDR3 coding sequence is TGTGCCAGCAGGCCAACTAGCGGGGCTGCAGATACGCAGTATTTT. Its translation is CASRPTSGAADTQYF.

The CDR3 loop is CASSLAGGGAGETQYF. CDR3 coding DNA: TGTGCCAGCAGCTTGGCTGGAGGGGGCGCTGGAGAGACCCAGTACTTC. This chain connects TRBV5-4 to TRBJ2-5; TRBD1 might be the D (7 bases). The V gene lost 0 bases and the J gene lost 4 bases, with 16 bases spanning the gap. The CDR3 has 16 amino acids. CDR1 SGHNT and CDR2 YYREEE come from the germline V gene (reference sequence).